These 18 T cell receptor beta chains came from one sample sequenced in a study of molecular identifiers for immune sequencing clone quantification. TCRdb analysed the PCR reads with MiXCR anew, one entry per CDR3 protein. Of some 40,000 distinct CDR3 sequences listed, approximately 24% were seen once; the top ten hold about 0.93%. Sequenced material: naive CD8+ T cells from blood, with Jurkat cell RNA spiked in. Noted subset: FACS-sorted CD8+CD4-CCR7+CD45RA+ naive T cells. The receptors shown here come from a human donor in good health. Some libraries in this study had Jurkat cell RNA spiked in.

This clonotype came up many times. V is TRBV4-2 and J is TRBJ2-7, with 10 bases identical to TRBD1. V was clipped by 6 bases and J by 6 bases; unmatched bases: 11. Germline V gene sequence: CDR1 LGHNA, CDR2 YNFKEQ. This CDR3 region has 15 residues. The CDR3 region is CASSPTGTGVIEQYF. In DNA form, the CDR3 reads TGTGCCAGCAGTCCAACCGGGACAGGGGTTATCGAGCAGTACTTC.

This clonotype was detected ten times or more. This chain joins TRBV7-9 and TRBJ1-5; D remains unclear. The V gene lost 6 bases and the J gene lost 0 bases, with 9 bases spanning the gap. The CDR3 has 14 residues. The germline V gene has CDR1 SEHNR and CDR2 FQNEAQ (reference sequence). The CDR3 here is CASSRSYSNQPQHF. DNA of the CDR3: TGTGCCAGCAGTCGGTCCTATAGCAATCAGCCCCAGCATTTT.

This clonotype was seen repeatedly, ten times or more. The chain combines TRBV7-2 with TRBJ2-7; D possibly uses TRBD1 or TRBD2 (6 bases each). Germline loops: CDR1 SGHTA, CDR2 FQGNSA. V lost 5 bases, J lost 7 bases, and 21 bases lay in between. This CDR3 has 15 residues. The CDR3 loop reads CASSPRRGEGVEQYF. The CDR3 DNA sequence: TGTGCCAGCAGCCCAAGGAGGGGGGAAGGGGTTGAGCAGTACTTC.

The table lists this clonotype with many counts. V is TRBV14 and J is TRBJ2-7; TRBD1 might be the D (7 bases). Trimming removed 6 bases from V and 5 bases from J, with 17 bases in between. The germline gives CDR1 SGHDN, CDR2 FVKESK. This CDR3 comprises 14 residues. The CDR3 bases are TGTGCCAGCAGTGAGCAGGGGGGTATCCACGAGCAGTACTTC. This encodes CASSEQGGIHEQYF.

This clonotype was counted between two and nine times. The V gene is TRBV4-2, the J gene TRBJ2-1; D unresolved. The CDR3 has 14 residues. V gave up 3 bases and J gave up 6 bases, with 12 bases separating them. Germline assignment: CDR1 LGHNA and CDR2 YNFKEQ. The CDR3 sequence: CASSQVEAANEQFF. In DNA form, the CDR3 reads TGTGCCAGCAGCCAGGTTGAAGCAGCCAATGAGCAGTTCTTC.

This clonotype was recorded many times. The V and J genes are TRBV4-1 and TRBJ1-1, with D unclear. The CDR3 spans 14 residues. Trimming shortened V by 1 base and J by 2 bases, and 8 bases separated the two germline ends. The germline CDR1 and CDR2 sequences are MGHRA and YSYEKL. The CDR3 sequence is CASSQVGQNTEAFF. CDR3 DNA: TGCGCCAGCAGCCAAGTCGGGCAAAACACTGAAGCTTTCTTT.

On this clonotype itself: A read error is possible here, since a much larger clone lies one base away. This chain links TRBV28 with TRBJ2-3; D is unclear. CDR3 size: 10 residues. The germline V gene has CDR1 MDHEN and CDR2 SYDVKM. CDR3 in amino acids: CASRSDMQYF. In DNA form, the CDR3 reads TGTGCCAGTAGATCAGATATGCAGTATTTT.

Ten or more counts support this clonotype. The CDR3 region is CASGSGSFFYEQYF. The CDR3 nucleotides are TGTGCCAGCGGTAGCGGGAGTTTTTTTTACGAGCAGTACTTC. The chain uses TRBV6-5 and TRBJ2-7, with 9 bases aligning to TRBD2. J was trimmed by 4 bases and V by 8 bases; bases with no gene match: 9. Germline V lookup: CDR1 MNHEY, CDR2 SVGAGI. The CDR3 runs 14 residues.

J is TRBJ2-3 and V is TRBV6-2 or TRBV6-3, with unresolved D. Germline V CDR1 and CDR2: MNHEY, SVGEGT. This CDR3 comprises 11 residues. V gave up 8 bases and J gave up 4 bases, with 7 bases separating them. CDR3 sequence: CASSPADTQYF. CDR3 coding DNA: TGTGCCAGCTCGCCAGCAGATACGCAGTATTTT.

This clonotype was detected only a few times. This rearrangement joins TRBV20-1 to TRBJ2-5, with D possibly TRBD1 on 5 matching bases. The CDR3 is 14 amino acids. Germline CDR1 is DFQATT and CDR2 is SNEGSKA (reference sequence). V lost 0 bases and J lost 7, with 15 bases in between. CDR3 nucleotides: TGCAGTGCTAGAGATTCGTCAGGGAAGGGGACCCAGTACTTC. Translated: CSARDSSGKGTQYF.

Notes on this clonotype: Just one base apart from a much larger clone, this may be a read error. V gene TRBV4-1 combines with J gene TRBJ2-6; 10 nucleotides match TRBD1. The germline V gene encodes CDR1 MGHRA and CDR2 YSYEKL. There are 17 residues in the CDR3. This CDR3 reads CVSSQTTGGAGANVLTF. CDR3 sequence (DNA): TGCGTCAGCAGCCAAACGACAGGGGGCGCTGGGGCCAACGTCCTGACTTTC.

In its sample, this clonotype was seen many times. The genes are TRBV5-5 and TRBJ1-1; D is undetermined. Germline CDR1 SGHKS, CDR2 YYEKEE (reference sequence). V dropped 7 bases and J dropped 4 bases, with 14 bases sitting between them. The CDR3 loop spans 13 amino acids. CDR3 in DNA: TGTGCCAGCGCGGCGGGTGTGGGCACTGAAGCTTTCTTT. Translation gives CASAAGVGTEAFF.

This clonotype was seen ten or more times. The chain is built from TRBV4-1 and TRBJ2-3, with TRBD2 identical over 10 bases. V was clipped by 1 base and J by 6 bases; unmatched bases: 7. The CDR3 has 16 amino acids. The germline V gene encodes CDR1 MGHRA and CDR2 YSYEKL. The DNA of the CDR3 is TGCGCCAGCAGCCAAGTAAGCGGGGGGGCCTCGGATACGCAGTATTTT. This encodes CASSQVSGGASDTQYF.

This clonotype was seen at least ten times. This chain uses TRBV7-2 with TRBJ2-7, with a possible D match to TRBD2 (5 bases). V shed 4 bases and J shed 0 bases, with 13 bases lying between them. The CDR3 totals 15 residues. Germline assignment: CDR1 SGHTA and CDR2 FQGNSA. CDR3 loop: CASSSRPGDSYEQYF. CDR3 in DNA: TGTGCCAGCAGCTCCCGGCCCGGGGACTCCTACGAGCAGTACTTC.

This clonotype was picked up many times. The V gene is TRBV7-2, the J gene TRBJ2-7, with 7 bases that match TRBD2. The junction had 12 bases not matched to a gene; V was cut back by 3 bases and J by 7 bases. CDR1 is SGHTA, CDR2 FQGNSA, per germline. The CDR3 length is 15 residues. CDR3 residues: CASSFSTLGGLEQYF. In nucleotides, the CDR3 is TGTGCCAGCAGCTTCTCCACCCTGGGGGGACTAGAGCAGTACTTC. The full variable domain, with the rest looked up from reference TRBV7-2 and TRBJ2-7, is GAGVSQSPSNKVTEKGKDVELRCDPISGHTALYWYRQSLGQGLEFLIYFQGNSAPDKSGLPSDRFSAERTGGSVSTLTIQRTQQEDSAVYLCASSFSTLGGLEQYFGPGTRLTVT.

This clonotype was seen many times. The chain recombines TRBV6-6 with TRBJ2-5; 11 bases align to TRBD2. The V gene end was trimmed by 4 bases and the J gene end by 0 bases; junction bases not matched to a gene: 4. This CDR3 is built from 16 residues. Germline assignment: CDR1 MNHNY and CDR2 SVGAGI (reference sequence). CDR3 region: CASSSSLAGDQETQYF. DNA of the CDR3: TGTGCCAGCAGTTCGTCACTAGCGGGGGACCAAGAGACCCAGTACTTC.

This clonotype was seen repeatedly, ten times or more. CDR3 amino acids: CASSPDSSNQPQHF. The CDR3 DNA sequence: TGTGCCAGCTCACCAGACAGTAGCAATCAGCCCCAGCATTTT. The chain joins TRBV18 to TRBJ1-5; possible D gene TRBD1, 5 bases. CDR1 KGHSH and CDR2 LQKENI come from the germline V gene. This CDR3 comprises 14 residues. Trimming cost V 2 bases and J 0 bases, with 5 bases left between them.

This clonotype was seen at least ten times. The V and J genes are TRBV30 and TRBJ2-7, with 10 bases that match TRBD2. The CDR3 contains 15 residues. The germline V gene has CDR1 GTSNPN and CDR2 SVGIG (reference sequence). V gave up 0 bases and J gave up 2 bases; unmatched junction bases: 4. In nucleotides, the CDR3 is TGTGCCTGGAGTGTAGGACTAGCGGTTACCTACGAGCAGTACTTC. Protein: CAWSVGLAVTYEQYF.